The clone carrying this TCR beta chain was seen only a few times. Its antigen is undetermined. Using its own MiXCR run on the 5' RACE reads, TCRdb lists one record per CDR3 protein. The sample has roughly 410,000 distinct CDR3 sequences; approximately 24% are singletons. The sample belongs to a study of T-cell memory formation after mild COVID-19. Study-level background: Among the donors, TCR clusters were largely specific to each donor. Broader study findings: Clones contracting over day 15 to 85 were CD4/CD8 balanced, with later expanders leaning CD4+. Those CD4+ clones that contracted were mainly in CM and EM (CD8+ ones in EMRA).

This CDR3 is 14 amino acids long. Germline V gene lookup returns CDR1 MNHEY and CDR2 SVGEGT. Trimming took 5 bases from V and 4 from J, leaving 12 bases between them. This clonotype was obtained from an adult woman who had mild COVID-19 (a few samples of this study predate the infection). Cell type and time point are not known. V is TRBV6-2 or TRBV6-3 and J is TRBJ1-5; D unclear. The sample was PBMCs or a T cell subset sorted from them (not recorded which). This chain's CDR3 is CASSTVGPNQPQHF. The CDR3 DNA reads as TGTGCCAGCAGTACAGTCGGGCCAAATCAGCCCCAGCATTTT.